The entry below describes one T cell receptor beta chain. Antigen unknown. The sample belongs to a study of early stage breast cancer tumors. Findings and caveats of the study: Bulk DNA sequencing of unsorted cells missed chain pairing and markers. Tumor and normal breast were distinguished via blood comparison in about 90% of the 16 patients.

The repertoire was sequenced with immunoSEQ multiplex PCR; TCRdb's copy has only in-frame clones and lacks some. The data hold tens of thousands of clones, with 80% observed a single time. The V gene's germline CDR1 is SQVTM and CDR2 ANQGSEA. This CDR3 is built from 11 residues. V dropped 6 bases and J dropped 5; count of bases not matched to a gene: 4. The V call is TRBV29-1, the J call TRBJ2-7; 7 bases match TRBD1. The sequenced material came from blood. The receptor comes from a person between 60 and 69 years old with breast cancer. The CDR3 loop reads CSVMTGNEQYF. The DNA of the CDR3 is TGCAGCGTGATGACAGGGAACGAGCAGTACTTC.